These 24 T cell receptor beta chains were sequenced from one sample in a study of vaccination and CD4 T cells after COVID-19. Time point described: late sampling 161 to 241 days after vaccination in three convalescent patients. Via MiXCR, TCRdb re-called the PCR reads, giving one row per CDR3 protein. The repertoire holds just under 30,000 distinct CDR3 sequences, with around 49% as singletons. This specimen was CD4+ T cells from blood, taken about 7 months after SARS-CoV-2 vaccination. Every receptor here comes from a human donor who had recovered from COVID-19.

The chain carries TRBV28 and TRBJ2-1, with 7 positions matching TRBD1. This CDR3 is 13 amino acids long. Germline values: CDR1 MDHEN, CDR2 SYDVKM. With 5 bases clipped from V and 3 bases from J, the junction kept 1 base outside the gene matches. CDR3 in DNA: TGTGCCAGCAGTAGGGACAGCTACAATGAGCAGTTCTTC. Encoded protein: CASSRDSYNEQFF.

The chain joins TRBV7-9 to TRBJ2-1, with D possibly matching TRBD2 (6 bases). Trimming removed 5 bases at V and 10 bases at J, with 27 bases between. There are 17 residues in the CDR3. Germline V gives CDR1 SEHNR, CDR2 FQNEAQ (reference sequence). This CDR3 is CASSPVGRPDLRGEQFF. The CDR3 DNA follows: TGTGCCAGCAGCCCCGTCGGCAGACCCGATCTTCGGGGGGAGCAGTTCTTC.

The chain is built from TRBV20-1 and TRBJ1-5, with 8 nucleotides matching TRBD1. CDR1 DFQATT and CDR2 SNEGSKA come from the germline V gene (reference sequence). This CDR3 has 19 amino acids. V trimming: 0 bases; J trimming: 1 base; junction bases outside the gene matches: 14. In nucleotides, the CDR3 is TGCAGTGCTAGAGATTTCCGGACAGGGCCCAAGGGGAGCAATCAGCCCCAGCATTTT. It translates to CSARDFRTGPKGSNQPQHF.

The genes are TRBV15 and TRBJ2-3, with D perhaps matching TRBD2 (6 bases). Germline V CDR1 and CDR2: LNHNV, YYDKDF (reference sequence). The CDR3 is 14 amino acids. The V and J ends lost 3 bases and 4 bases respectively, with 11 bases between them. The CDR3 DNA is TGTGCCACCAGCAGGGGCAGGGAGGCAGATACGCAGTATTTT. Translation: CATSRGREADTQYF.

The chain couples TRBV24-1 to TRBJ2-1; D remains unclear. V lost 10 bases and J 7 bases, leaving 16 bases between the germline ends. The CDR3 length is 13 residues. Germline V CDR1 and CDR2: KGHDR, SFDVKD. CDR3 residues: CATRSRFPNEQFF. The CDR3 DNA is TGTGCCACACGATCGAGGTTCCCAAATGAGCAGTTCTTC.

This clonotype occurred once. The J gene is TRBJ2-7, the V gene TRBV6-5; D uncertain. V was pared by 0 bases and J by 0 bases, with 6 bases between. This CDR3 region has 14 residues. The germline V gene has CDR1 MNHEY and CDR2 SVGAGI. CDR3 bases: TGTGCCAGCAGTTACTCCAGAAGCTCCTACGAGCAGTACTTC. Translated, it gives CASSYSRSSYEQYF.

The chain joins TRBV19 to TRBJ2-1; unclear D gene. The CDR3 is 13 residues long. V gave up 3 bases and J gave up 10 bases, with 13 bases separating them. From germline, CDR1 is LNHDA and CDR2 SQIVND (reference sequence). CDR3 DNA sequence: TGTGCCAGTAGTATCCCCCCCGGACCAGAGCAGTTCTTC. Protein product: CASSIPPGPEQFF.

This chain connects TRBV24-1 to TRBJ2-2; D is possibly TRBD1 or TRBD2 (6 bases each). The CDR3 covers 16 residues. Per germline, CDR1 KGHDR and CDR2 SFDVKD. Trimming pared 4 bases from V and 1 base from J, leaving 12 bases between. As DNA, the CDR3 is TGTGCCACCAGTGAGCGGGACACCGGGAACACCGGGGAGCTGTTTTTT. Protein product: CATSERDTGNTGELFF.

This chain joins TRBV28 and TRBJ2-3; 8 bases are a match to TRBD1. CDR3 length: 13 residues. The V gene's germline CDR1 is MDHEN and CDR2 SYDVKM. Trimming took 6 bases from V and 8 from J; bases not matched to a gene: 7. The CDR3 coding sequence is TGTGCCAGCAGCCTGACAGGGGATCTTACGCAGTATTTT. This sequence encodes CASSLTGDLTQYF.

This clonotype was seen a single time. This chain uses TRBV24-1 with TRBJ2-3, with 12 positions matching TRBD2. The CDR3 loop spans 16 amino acids. The J segment lost 5 bases and the V segment lost 3 bases, leaving 5 bases of the junction unmatched. The germline V gene encodes CDR1 KGHDR and CDR2 SFDVKD. CDR3 protein: CATSDGLAGLLDTQYF. The CDR3 nucleotides read TGTGCCACCAGTGATGGACTAGCGGGATTATTAGATACGCAGTATTTT.

A single count supports this clonotype. V usage is TRBV20-1 and J usage is TRBJ2-7, with no clear D. Germline lookup yields CDR1 DFQATT and CDR2 SNEGSKA (reference sequence). The germline V and J ends were trimmed by 5 bases and 3 bases, with 8 bases remaining between them. The CDR3 is made up of 11 amino acids. The CDR3 here is CSARLDYEQYF. CDR3 in DNA: TGCAGTGCTCGATTAGACTACGAGCAGTACTTC.

This clonotype has just a few counts. The chain is built from TRBV20-1 and TRBJ2-2, with TRBD1 identical over 7 bases. CDR3 length equals 17 residues. Germline lookup yields CDR1 DFQATT and CDR2 SNEGSKA (reference sequence). The V segment lost 3 bases and the J segment 3 bases; nucleotides outside the gene matches: 13. Here the CDR3 reads CSASPTRQGTDTGELFF. The DNA for the CDR3 is TGCAGTGCTAGCCCAACTCGACAGGGAACTGACACCGGGGAGCTGTTTTTT.

The rearrangement uses TRBV15 and TRBJ2-1; no clear D. V was clipped by 5 bases and J by 7 bases, with 15 bases between them. The CDR3 contains 14 residues. Looked up from germline, CDR1 is LNHNV and CDR2 is YYDKDF (reference sequence). This chain's CDR3 is CATSLELRLNEQFF. The CDR3 region has the DNA TGTGCCACCAGCTTGGAGCTTCGGCTTAATGAGCAGTTCTTC.

The chain uses TRBV5-1 and TRBJ2-1, with D maybe TRBD2 (5 bases). Per germline, CDR1 SGHRS and CDR2 YFSETQ. CDR3 length: 13 amino acids. The V and J ends lost 0 bases and 8 bases respectively, with 9 bases between them. CDR3 sequence reads: CASSLEEGDEQFF. CDR3 DNA sequence: TGCGCCAGCAGCTTGGAAGAGGGCGATGAGCAGTTCTTC.

The chain uses TRBV7-2 and TRBJ2-7; D gene uncertain. V lost 0 bases and J 0 bases, leaving 6 bases between the germline ends. This CDR3 contains 14 residues. Germline loops: CDR1 SGHTA, CDR2 FQGNSA. CDR3 DNA sequence: TGTGCCAGCAGCTTAGCGAGGAACTCCTACGAGCAGTACTTC. Encoded protein: CASSLARNSYEQYF.

This clonotype was picked up a small number of times. Germline and junction disagree at one end, which may indicate a read error. The chain recombines TRBV19 with TRBJ1-1; tentatively, D is TRBD1 (5 bases). This CDR3 has 13 amino acids. Germline V CDR1 and CDR2: LNHDA, SQIVND (reference sequence). For the CDR3, the DNA is TGTGCCAGTAGGATAGGGGCAAACACTGAAGCTTTCTTT. Amino acid sequence: CASRIGANTEAFF.

Only a few counts were recorded for this clonotype. This chain connects TRBV6-1 to TRBJ1-2; a weak D match, TRBD1 (6 bases). This CDR3 is built from 13 residues. The V gene's germline CDR1 is MNHNS and CDR2 SASEGT. The ends were cut back, 6 bases at V and 5 bases at J, with 13 bases in the middle. The CDR3 region is CASRPTGGYGYTF. The CDR3 DNA reads TGTGCCAGCAGACCGACAGGTGGATATGGCTACACCTTC.

The chain employs TRBV7-9 and TRBJ1-5, with TRBD1 matching 7 bases. The CDR3 has 15 residues. The germline gives CDR1 SEHNR, CDR2 FQNEAQ (reference sequence). J lost 4 bases, V lost 1 base, and 4 bases had no gene match. The DNA of the CDR3 is TGTGCCAGCAGCTTAGGAGGGGGCTGGAATCAGCCCCAGCATTTT. It translates to CASSLGGGWNQPQHF.

V and J are TRBV27 and TRBJ2-7; 9 nucleotides match TRBD1. This CDR3 is 14 amino acids long. Germline CDR1 is MNHEY and CDR2 is SMNVEV (reference sequence). V was clipped by 5 bases and J by 2 bases; unmatched bases: 4. The CDR3 here is CASSMTGGAYEQYF. The CDR3 DNA reads TGTGCCAGCAGTATGACAGGGGGTGCCTACGAGCAGTACTTC.

This chain links TRBV6-1 with TRBJ1-1; no clear D gene. Trimming shortened V by 2 bases and J by 12 bases, and 22 bases separated the two germline ends. The germline V gene encodes CDR1 MNHNS and CDR2 SASEGT. The CDR3 contains 15 residues. CDR3 protein: CASSELVADISYSFF. In nucleotides, the CDR3 is TGTGCCAGCAGTGAATTAGTGGCAGATATCTCTTACTCTTTCTTT.

The chain recombines TRBV7-3 with TRBJ2-3; a possible D gene is TRBD2 (6 bases). Germline V CDR1 and CDR2: SGHTA, FQGTGA. The CDR3 contains 15 residues. Trimming pared 6 bases from V and 3 bases from J, leaving 16 bases between. The CDR3 loop is CASREDRGKTDTQYF. The CDR3 nucleotides read TGTGCCAGCAGGGAGGATCGGGGGAAGACAGATACGCAGTATTTT.

The CDR3: CASSIGVEDTQYF. The CDR3 DNA sequence: TGTGCCAGTAGTATAGGGGTGGAAGATACGCAGTATTTT. The J gene is TRBJ2-3, the V gene TRBV19; D unclear. The V end was cut by 1 base, the J end by 5 bases, with 7 bases between. Germline loops: CDR1 LNHDA, CDR2 SQIVND (reference sequence). This CDR3 comprises 13 residues.

The V call is TRBV18, the J call TRBJ2-5; D is uncertain. The CDR3 sequence is 13 residues long. V was pared by 4 bases and J by 0 bases, with 6 bases between. The germline V gene has CDR1 KGHSH and CDR2 LQKENI. CDR3 in amino acids: CASSQTYQETQYF. The CDR3 DNA reads TGTGCCAGCTCACAGACGTACCAAGAGACCCAGTACTTC. Using reference TRBV18 and TRBJ2-5 for the parts outside the CDR3, the full variable domain is NAGVMQNPRHLVRRRGQEARLRCSPMKGHSHVYWYRQLPEEGLKFMVYLQKENIIDESGMPKERFSAEFPKEGPSILRIQQVVRGDSAAYFCASSQTYQETQYFGPGTRLLVL.

V is TRBV20-1 and J is TRBJ2-7, with 7 positions matching TRBD1. The CDR3 length is 16 residues. The V gene end was trimmed by 6 bases and the J gene end by 5 bases; junction bases not matched to a gene: 19. Germline assignment: CDR1 DFQATT and CDR2 SNEGSKA (reference sequence). The CDR3 region is CSAEEVMKDRFNEQYF. The CDR3 nucleotides are TGCAGTGCCGAAGAAGTGATGAAGGACAGGTTCAACGAGCAGTACTTC.